This TCR beta chain was recorded in a study of T cell responses to AZD1222 COVID-19 vaccine. A note on this clone: What it recognizes is unknown.

Overall study findings and caveats: Unmutated variant regions reportedly attract nearly half of all spike-specific TCRs.

V lost 0 bases and J lost 0; bases outside the gene matches: 6. Germline lookup yields CDR1 SGDLS and CDR2 YYNGEE. The length of the CDR3 is 18 residues. Profiling relied on immunoSEQ multiplex PCR, and the TCRdb table lists in-frame clones only, not all of them. The sample yields 150,000 to 200,000 clones, over 80% seen once. The receptor comes from an adult in good health. The chain uses TRBV9 and TRBJ2-1, with 10 bases aligning to TRBD2. Sequenced here: peripheral blood, sampled on day 0 of AZD1222 vaccination. The CDR3 here is CASSVALSSGSSYNEQFF. The DNA of the CDR3 is TGTGCCAGCAGCGTAGCTCTGTCTAGCGGGAGCTCCTACAATGAGCAGTTCTTC.